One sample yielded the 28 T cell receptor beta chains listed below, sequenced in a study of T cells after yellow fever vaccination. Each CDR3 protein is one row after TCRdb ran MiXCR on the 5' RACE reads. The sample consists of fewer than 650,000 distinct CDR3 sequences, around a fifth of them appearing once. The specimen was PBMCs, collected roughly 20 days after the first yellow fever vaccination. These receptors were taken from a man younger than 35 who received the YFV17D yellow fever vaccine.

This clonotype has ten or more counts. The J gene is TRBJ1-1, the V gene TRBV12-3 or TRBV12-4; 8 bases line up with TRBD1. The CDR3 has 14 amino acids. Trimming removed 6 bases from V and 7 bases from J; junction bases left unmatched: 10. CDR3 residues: CASSISQGAHEAFF. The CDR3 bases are TGTGCCAGCAGCATTTCCCAGGGGGCCCATGAAGCTTTCTTT.

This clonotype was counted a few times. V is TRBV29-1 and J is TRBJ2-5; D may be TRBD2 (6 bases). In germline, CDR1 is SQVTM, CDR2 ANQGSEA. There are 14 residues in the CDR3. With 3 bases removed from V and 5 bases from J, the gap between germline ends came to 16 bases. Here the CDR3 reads CSVEPRGVPETQYF. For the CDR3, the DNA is TGCAGCGTTGAGCCGCGGGGCGTTCCGGAGACCCAGTACTTC.

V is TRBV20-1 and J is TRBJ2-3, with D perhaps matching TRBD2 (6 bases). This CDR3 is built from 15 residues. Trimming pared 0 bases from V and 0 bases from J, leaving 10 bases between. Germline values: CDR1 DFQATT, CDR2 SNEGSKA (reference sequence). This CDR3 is CSARDRRGSTDTQYF. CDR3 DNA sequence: TGCAGTGCTAGAGATCGGCGGGGAAGCACAGATACGCAGTATTTT.

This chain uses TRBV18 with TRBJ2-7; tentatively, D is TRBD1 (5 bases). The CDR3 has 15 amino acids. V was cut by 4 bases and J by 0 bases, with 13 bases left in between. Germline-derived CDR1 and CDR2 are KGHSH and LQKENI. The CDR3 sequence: CASSLQTVLSYEQYF. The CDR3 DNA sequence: TGTGCCAGCTCACTTCAGACAGTCCTCTCCTACGAGCAGTACTTC.

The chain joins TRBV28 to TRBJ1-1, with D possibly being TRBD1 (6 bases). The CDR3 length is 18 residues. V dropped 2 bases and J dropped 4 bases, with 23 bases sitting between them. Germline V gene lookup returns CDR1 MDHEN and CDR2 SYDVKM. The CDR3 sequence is CASSLILAGALKGTEAFF. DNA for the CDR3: TGTGCCAGCAGTTTAATTCTCGCAGGGGCCCTCAAGGGCACTGAAGCTTTCTTT. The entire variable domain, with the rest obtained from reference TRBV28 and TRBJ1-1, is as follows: DVKVTQSSRYLVKRTGEKVFLECVQDMDHENMFWYRQDPGLGLRLIYFSYDVKMKEKGDIPEGYSVSREKKERFSLILESASTNQTSMYLCASSLILAGALKGTEAFFGQGTRLTVV.

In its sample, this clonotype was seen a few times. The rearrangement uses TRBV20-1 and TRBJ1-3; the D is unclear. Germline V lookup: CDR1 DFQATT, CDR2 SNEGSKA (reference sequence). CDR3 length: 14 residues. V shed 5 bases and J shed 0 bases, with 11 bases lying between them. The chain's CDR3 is CSAWTGSSGNTIYF. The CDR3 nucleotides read TGCAGTGCTTGGACGGGGAGCTCTGGAAACACCATATATTTT.

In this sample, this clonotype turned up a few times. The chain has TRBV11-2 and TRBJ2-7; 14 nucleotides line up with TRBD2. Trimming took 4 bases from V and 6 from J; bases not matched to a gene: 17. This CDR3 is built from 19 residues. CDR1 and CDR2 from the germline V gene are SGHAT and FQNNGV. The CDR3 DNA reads TGTGCCAGCAGCTCCCTAGGAGGGGGGACTAGCGGGGGCCGCTTCGAGCAGTACTTC. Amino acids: CASSSLGGGTSGGRFEQYF.

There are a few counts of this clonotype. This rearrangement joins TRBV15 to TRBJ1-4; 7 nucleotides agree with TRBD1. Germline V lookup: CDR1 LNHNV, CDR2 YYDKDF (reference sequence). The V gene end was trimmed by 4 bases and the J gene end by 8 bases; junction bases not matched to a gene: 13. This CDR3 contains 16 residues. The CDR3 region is CATSTSRQGFDEKLFF. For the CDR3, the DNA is TGTGCCACCAGCACCAGCCGACAGGGATTTGACGAAAAACTGTTTTTT.

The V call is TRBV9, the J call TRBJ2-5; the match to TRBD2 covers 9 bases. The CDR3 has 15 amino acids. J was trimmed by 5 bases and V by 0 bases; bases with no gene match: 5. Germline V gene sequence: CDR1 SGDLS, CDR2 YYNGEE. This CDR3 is CASSVDSGGRETQYF. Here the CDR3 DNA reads TGTGCCAGCAGCGTAGACAGCGGGGGGCGGGAGACCCAGTACTTC.

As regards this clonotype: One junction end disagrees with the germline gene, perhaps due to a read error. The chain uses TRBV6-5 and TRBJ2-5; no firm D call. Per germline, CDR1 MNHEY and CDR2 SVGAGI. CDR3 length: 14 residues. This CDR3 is CASSSSIQREAQYF. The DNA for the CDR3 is TGTGCCAGCAGTTCCTCGATCCAAAGAGAGGCCCAGTACTTC.

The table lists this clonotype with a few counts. The CDR3 nucleotides read TGCGCCAGCAGTGAGTCGTCCCCGACAGAAGCTTTCTTT. It translates to CASSESSPTEAFF. The rearrangement uses TRBV10-2 and TRBJ1-1; D is unclear. The CDR3 extends over 13 amino acids. Germline CDR1 WSHSY, CDR2 SAAADI. V gave up 0 bases and J gave up 8 bases, with 10 bases separating them.

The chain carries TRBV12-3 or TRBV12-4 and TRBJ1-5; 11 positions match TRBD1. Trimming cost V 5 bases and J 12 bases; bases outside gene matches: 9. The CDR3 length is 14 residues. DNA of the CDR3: TGTGCCAGCAGTGTATCCGGGACAGGGGGGCGCCAGCATTTT. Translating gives CASSVSGTGGRQHF.

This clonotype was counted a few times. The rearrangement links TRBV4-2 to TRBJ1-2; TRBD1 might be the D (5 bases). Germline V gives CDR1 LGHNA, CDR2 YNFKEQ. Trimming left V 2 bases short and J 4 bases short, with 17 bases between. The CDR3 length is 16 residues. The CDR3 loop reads CASSQPGAGYGYGYTF. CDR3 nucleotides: TGTGCCAGCAGCCAACCCGGGGCAGGGTACGGCTATGGCTACACCTTC.

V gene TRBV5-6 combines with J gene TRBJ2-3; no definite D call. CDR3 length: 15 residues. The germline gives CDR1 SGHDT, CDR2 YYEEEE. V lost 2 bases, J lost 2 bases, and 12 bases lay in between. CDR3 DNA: TGTGCCAGCAGCTTTGGTTTGGGCCTCACAGATACGCAGTATTTT. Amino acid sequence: CASSFGLGLTDTQYF.

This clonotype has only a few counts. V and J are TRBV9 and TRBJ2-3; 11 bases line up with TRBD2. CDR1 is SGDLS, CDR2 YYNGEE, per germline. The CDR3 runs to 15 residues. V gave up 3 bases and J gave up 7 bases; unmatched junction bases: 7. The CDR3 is CASSGIAGGPNTQYF. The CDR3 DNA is TGTGCCAGCAGCGGAATAGCGGGGGGGCCAAATACGCAGTATTTT.

This CDR3 reads CASSLLLSSREQFF. The CDR3, as DNA: TGTGCCAGCAGCTTGCTATTAAGTTCTAGGGAGCAGTTCTTC. V is TRBV5-4 and J is TRBJ2-1; D ambiguous. Per germline, CDR1 SGHNT and CDR2 YYREEE (reference sequence). The V and J ends lost 1 base and 10 bases respectively, with 15 bases between them. The CDR3 loop spans 14 amino acids. Together with reference TRBV5-4 and TRBJ2-1, the CDR3 gives the full variable domain: ETGVTQSPTHLIKTRGQQVTLRCSSQSGHNTVSWYQQALGQGPQFIFQYYREEENGRGNFPPRFSGLQFPNYSSELNVNALELDDSALYLCASSLLLSSREQFFGPGTRLTVL.

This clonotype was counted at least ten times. The CDR3 sequence: CASGLPGSHATNEKLFF. The CDR3 DNA sequence: TGTGCTAGTGGTCTTCCGGGGAGCCATGCAACTAATGAAAAACTGTTTTTT. The chain employs TRBV12-5 and TRBJ1-4, with no clear D. V gave up 5 bases and J gave up 0 bases, with 16 bases separating them. Germline V gives CDR1 LGHNT, CDR2 FRNRAP. CDR3 length equals 17 residues.

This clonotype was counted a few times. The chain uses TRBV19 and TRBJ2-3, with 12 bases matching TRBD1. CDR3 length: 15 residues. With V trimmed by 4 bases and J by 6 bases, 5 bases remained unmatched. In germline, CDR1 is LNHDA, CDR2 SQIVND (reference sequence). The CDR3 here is CASSNWDRGPDTQYF. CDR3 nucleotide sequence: TGTGCCAGTAGTAACTGGGACAGGGGGCCTGATACGCAGTATTTT.

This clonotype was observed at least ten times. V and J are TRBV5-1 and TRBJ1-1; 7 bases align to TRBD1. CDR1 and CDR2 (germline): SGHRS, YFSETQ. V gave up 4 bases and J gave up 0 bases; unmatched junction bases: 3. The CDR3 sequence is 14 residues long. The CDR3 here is CASSMTGMNTEAFF. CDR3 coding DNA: TGCGCCAGCAGCATGACAGGGATGAACACTGAAGCTTTCTTT.

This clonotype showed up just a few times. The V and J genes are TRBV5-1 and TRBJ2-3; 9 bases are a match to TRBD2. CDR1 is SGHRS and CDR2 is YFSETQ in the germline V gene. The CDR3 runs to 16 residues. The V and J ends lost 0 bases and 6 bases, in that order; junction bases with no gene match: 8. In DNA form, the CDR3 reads TGCGCCAGCAGCTTGGCCAGCGGGGGGATATCTGATACGCAGTATTTT. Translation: CASSLASGGISDTQYF. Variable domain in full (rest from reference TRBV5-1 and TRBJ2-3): KAGVTQTPRYLIKTRGQQVTLSCSPISGHRSVSWYQQTPGQGLQFLFEYFSETQRNKGNFPGRFSGRQFSNSRSEMNVSTLELGDSALYLCASSLASGGISDTQYFGPGTRLTVL.

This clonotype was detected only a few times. The CDR3 nucleotides are TGTGCCAGCAGCCCCAGCCCCGGGGCCAACGTCCTGACTTTC. As protein: CASSPSPGANVLTF. The V call is TRBV9, the J call TRBJ2-6; D is uncertain. The CDR3 is 14 residues long. CDR1 and CDR2 (germline): SGDLS, YYNGEE. V was shortened by 4 bases and J by 4 bases, with 9 bases between the two germline ends.

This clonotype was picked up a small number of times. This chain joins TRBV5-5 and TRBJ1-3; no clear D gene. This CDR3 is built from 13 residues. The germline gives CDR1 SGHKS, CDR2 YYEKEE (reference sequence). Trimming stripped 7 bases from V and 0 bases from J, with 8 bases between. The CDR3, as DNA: TGTGCCAGCCGACGGTTCTCTGGAAACACCATATATTTT. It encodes CASRRFSGNTIYF.

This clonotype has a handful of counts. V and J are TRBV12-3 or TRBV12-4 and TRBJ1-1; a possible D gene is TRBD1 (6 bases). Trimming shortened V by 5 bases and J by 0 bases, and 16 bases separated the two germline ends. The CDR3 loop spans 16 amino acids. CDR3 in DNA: TGTGCCAGCAGTACCCAAACGGGACACATGAACACTGAAGCTTTCTTT. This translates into CASSTQTGHMNTEAFF.

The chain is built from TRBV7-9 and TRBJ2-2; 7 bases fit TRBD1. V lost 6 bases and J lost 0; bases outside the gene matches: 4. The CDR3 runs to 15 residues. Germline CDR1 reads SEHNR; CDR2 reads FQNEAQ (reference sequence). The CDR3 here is CASSPTGANTGELFF. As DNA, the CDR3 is TGTGCCAGCAGTCCAACAGGGGCGAACACCGGGGAGCTGTTTTTT. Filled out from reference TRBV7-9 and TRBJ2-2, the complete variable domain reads DTGVSQNPRHKITKRGQNVTFRCDPISEHNRLYWYRQTLGQGPEFLTYFQNEAQLEKSRLLSDRFSAERPKGSFSTLEIQRTEQGDSAMYLCASSPTGANTGELFFGEGSRLTVL.

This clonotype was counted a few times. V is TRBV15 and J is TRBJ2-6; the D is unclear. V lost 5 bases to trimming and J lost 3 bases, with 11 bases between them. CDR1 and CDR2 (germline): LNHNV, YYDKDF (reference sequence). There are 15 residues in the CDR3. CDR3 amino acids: CATSSLGIGANVLTF. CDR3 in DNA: TGTGCCACCAGCTCCTTAGGTATTGGGGCCAACGTCCTGACTTTC.

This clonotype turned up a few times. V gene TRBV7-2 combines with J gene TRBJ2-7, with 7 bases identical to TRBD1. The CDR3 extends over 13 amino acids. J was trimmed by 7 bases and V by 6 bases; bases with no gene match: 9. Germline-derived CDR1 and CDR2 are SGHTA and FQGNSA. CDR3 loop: CASSLTGLLEQYF. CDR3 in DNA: TGTGCCAGCAGTTTGACAGGGCTTTTGGAGCAGTACTTC.

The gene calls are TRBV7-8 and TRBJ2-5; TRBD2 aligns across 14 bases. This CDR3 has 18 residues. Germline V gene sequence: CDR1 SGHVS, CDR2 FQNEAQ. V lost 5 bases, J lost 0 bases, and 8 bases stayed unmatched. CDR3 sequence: CASSSGTSGGGYQETQYF. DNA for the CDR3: TGTGCCAGCAGCAGCGGGACTAGCGGGGGCGGGTACCAAGAGACCCAGTACTTC.

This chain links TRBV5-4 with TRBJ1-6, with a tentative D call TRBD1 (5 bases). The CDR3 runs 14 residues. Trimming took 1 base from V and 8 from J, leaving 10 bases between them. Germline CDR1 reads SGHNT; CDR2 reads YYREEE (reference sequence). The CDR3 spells CASSLNGGDSPLHF. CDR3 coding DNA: TGTGCCAGCAGCTTGAACGGGGGGGATTCACCCCTCCACTTT.